The 5 T cell receptor beta chains given below trace back to one sample, sequenced in a study of T-cell memory formation after mild COVID-19. MiXCR, applied by TCRdb to the 5' RACE reads, yields one record per CDR3 protein. The repertoire has roughly 560,000 distinct CDR3 sequences, about 20% of them found once; the top ten carry around an eighth. Sequencing was done on a sample of PBMCs or a T cell subset sorted from them (not recorded which). The receptors were sampled from an adult woman who had mild COVID-19 (a few samples of this study predate the infection). Cell type and time point are not known.

The J gene is TRBJ2-3, the V gene TRBV6-2 or TRBV6-3; 8 bases are a match to TRBD2. The CDR3 runs to 14 residues. V shed 2 bases and J 11 bases; nucleotides not matched to a gene: 9. Germline V gene sequence: CDR1 MNHEY, CDR2 SVGEGT. The CDR3 DNA reads as TGTGCCAGCAGTTACCTTGATAGCGGGAAGGGGCAGTATTTT. Translation gives CASSYLDSGKGQYF.

This clonotype was seen at least ten times. CDR3 nucleotide sequence: TGTGCCAGCAGTGCGACAGGCCCGGGTGGAAACACCATATATTTT. It codes for CASSATGPGGNTIYF. The chain links TRBV25-1 to TRBJ1-3; possibly TRBD1 for D (6 bases). The germline V gene has CDR1 MGHDK and CDR2 SYGVNS. Trimming stripped 4 bases from V and 3 bases from J, with 13 bases between. The CDR3 consists of 15 residues.

This clonotype was counted a few times. The rearrangement joins TRBV12-3 or TRBV12-4 to TRBJ2-7; D is uncertain. The CDR3 sequence is 13 residues long. V was cut by 5 bases and J by 4 bases, with 12 bases left in between. The CDR3, as DNA: TGTGCCAGCAGTCTAGACGAGAGATACGAGCAGTACTTC. It yields the protein CASSLDERYEQYF.

This clonotype occurred a few times. V usage is TRBV20-1 and J usage is TRBJ2-3; D uncertain. The CDR3 sequence is 13 residues long. The V and J ends lost 2 bases and 4 bases respectively, with 10 bases between them. Germline V gives CDR1 DFQATT, CDR2 SNEGSKA (reference sequence). DNA of the CDR3: TGCAGTGCTAGACCCGCCGCGGCAGATACGCAGTATTTT. The encoded protein is CSARPAAADTQYF.

The chain joins TRBV10-3 to TRBJ2-7, with a weak D call TRBD1 (5 bases). The length of the CDR3 is 14 residues. V was cut by 4 bases and J by 3 bases, with 13 bases left in between. From germline, CDR1 is ENHRY and CDR2 SYGVKD. The CDR3 reads CAISGTWTNYEQYF. CDR3 nucleotides: TGTGCCATCAGTGGGACATGGACCAACTACGAGCAGTACTTC.